Below are 9 T cell receptor beta chains sequenced from a single sample in a study of T cells after yellow fever vaccination. TCRdb processed the 5' RACE reads anew with MiXCR; each CDR3 protein has one entry. This table has some 340,000 distinct CDR3 sequences, over 3.5% appearing once. The material was PBMCs, obtained 5 days after the yellow fever booster vaccination. Every receptor here comes from a man between 18 and 29 years old who received the YFV17D yellow fever vaccine.

The chain joins TRBV29-1 to TRBJ2-7; 7 nucleotides line up with TRBD2. CDR3 length: 15 amino acids. Looked up from germline, CDR1 is SQVTM and CDR2 is ANQGSEA. The J segment lost 2 bases and the V segment lost 4 bases, leaving 11 bases of the junction unmatched. Written as DNA, the CDR3 is TGCAGCGTTGGGCTTGGGAGCGGGGTAGCCTACGAGCAGTACTTC. It encodes CSVGLGSGVAYEQYF.

Only a few counts were recorded for this clonotype. The genes are TRBV15 and TRBJ1-1; D might be TRBD1 (5 bases). CDR1 is LNHNV and CDR2 is YYDKDF in the germline V gene (reference sequence). The length of the CDR3 is 14 residues. The V end lost 6 bases, the J end lost 6 bases, and 17 bases lay between the germline ends. This chain's CDR3 is CATRAGTPGAEAFF. The CDR3 region has the DNA TGTGCCACCAGGGCAGGGACCCCCGGGGCTGAAGCTTTCTTT.

This clonotype was seen only a few times. This sequence joins TRBV10-3 and TRBJ1-4; TRBD1 is a possible D gene (5 bases). The ends were cut back, 4 bases at V and 0 bases at J, with 12 bases in the middle. Germline values: CDR1 ENHRY, CDR2 SYGVKD. The CDR3 runs 16 residues. This CDR3 is CAISVTSTATNEKLFF. CDR3 coding DNA: TGTGCCATCAGTGTAACTTCGACAGCAACTAATGAAAAACTGTTTTTT.

This rearrangement joins TRBV18 to TRBJ2-2, with 7 bases lining up with TRBD1. The ends lost 1 base at V and 3 bases at J; junction bases unmatched: 2. There are 15 residues in the CDR3. CDR1 KGHSH and CDR2 LQKENI come from the germline V gene. The CDR3 protein is CASSPRQGDTGELFF. CDR3 nucleotide sequence: TGTGCCAGCTCACCACGGCAGGGGGACACCGGGGAGCTGTTTTTT.

This chain connects TRBV6-5 to TRBJ2-7, with D possibly being TRBD2 (5 bases). V lost 4 bases to trimming and J lost 9 bases, with 16 bases between them. CDR3 length: 13 amino acids. The germline V gene has CDR1 MNHEY and CDR2 SVGAGI. The CDR3, as DNA: TGTGCCAGCAGTTTCAGGACGCTCGAGGGGCAGTACTTC. Translation gives CASSFRTLEGQYF.

This clonotype was detected only a few times. CDR3 coding DNA: TGTGCCAGCACCAAGTCCGGGACACACGAGCAGTACGTC. Its translation is CASTKSGTHEQYV. The rearrangement joins TRBV28 to TRBJ2-7, with a weak D call TRBD1 (6 bases). Germline V gives CDR1 MDHEN, CDR2 SYDVKM. There are 13 residues in the CDR3. The V end lost 7 bases, the J end lost 5 bases, and 15 bases lay between the germline ends.

This clonotype was counted only a few times. The chain carries TRBV27 and TRBJ2-1; TRBD2 might be the D (5 bases). V lost 1 base, J lost 11 bases, and 9 bases lay in between. The CDR3 runs to 12 residues. From germline, CDR1 is MNHEY and CDR2 SMNVEV (reference sequence). CDR3 sequence: CASSLLSGKQFF. The CDR3 DNA reads as TGTGCCAGCAGTTTATTGTCGGGGAAGCAGTTCTTC.

The chain has TRBV6-5 and TRBJ2-6; D is ambiguous. This CDR3 is 14 amino acids long. With 5 bases removed from V and 4 bases from J, the gap between germline ends came to 9 bases. CDR1 is MNHEY and CDR2 is SVGAGI in the germline V gene. The CDR3 DNA reads TGTGCCAGCAGTCGCGGATGGGGGGCCAACGTCCTGACTTTC. Translation gives CASSRGWGANVLTF.

This clonotype was observed a handful of times. The gene calls are TRBV2 and TRBJ2-1, with 7 nucleotides matching TRBD1. The J segment lost 4 bases and the V segment lost 6 bases, leaving 12 bases of the junction unmatched. The CDR3 has 16 amino acids. Germline V gene data show CDR1 as SNHLY and CDR2 as FYNNEI. DNA for the CDR3: TGTGCCAGCAGCTTAAAACAGGGGTTTGTTTACAATGAGCAGTTCTTC. Translation: CASSLKQGFVYNEQFF.